The 26 T cell receptor beta chains given below trace back to one sample, sequenced in a study of cytomegalovirus exposure and HLA in healthy donors. The PCR ran on 60 Vbeta and 13 Jbeta primers. Sequenced by immunoSEQ multiplex PCR; TCRdb stores in-frame clones only, minus some. This sample has 90,000 to 150,000 clones; 74% occur once, and the top ten carry under 14%. Sequencing was done on a sample of PBMCs. Receptors originate from a woman aged 50 to 60 in good health and CMV-seropositive.

V is TRBV14 and J is TRBJ1-2, with 11 bases aligning to TRBD1. J gave up 5 bases and V 5 bases, and 13 bases lay outside the gene matches. The germline CDR1 and CDR2 sequences are SGHDN and FVKESK. The CDR3 length is 17 residues. CDR3: CASSKGDRGARVYGYTF. The CDR3 coding sequence is TGTGCCAGCAGCAAAGGGGACAGGGGGGCGCGGGTATATGGCTACACCTTC.

The chain has TRBV7-3 and TRBJ2-7, with D perhaps matching TRBD2 (5 bases). V lost 7 bases and J 6 bases, leaving 22 bases between the germline ends. This CDR3 contains 15 residues. Germline CDR1 reads SGHTA; CDR2 reads FQGTGA. The chain's CDR3 is CASILTSAKTCEQYF. In DNA, the CDR3 is TGTGCCAGCATCCTTACTAGTGCGAAGACCTGCGAGCAGTACTTC. The complete variable domain, with remaining parts taken from reference TRBV7-3 and TRBJ2-7, reads GAGVSQTPSNKVTEKGKYVELRCDPISGHTALYWYRQSLGQGPEFLIYFQGTGAADDSGLPNDRFFAVRPEGSVSTLKIQRTERGDSAVYLCASILTSAKTCEQYFGPGTRLTVT.

This chain links TRBV14 with TRBJ2-4, with 9 bases lining up with TRBD2. This CDR3 comprises 16 residues. Germline CDR1 reads SGHDN; CDR2 reads FVKESK. The ends lost 1 base at V and 4 bases at J; junction bases unmatched: 5. The CDR3 sequence is CASSQVAGATKNIQYF. DNA of the CDR3: TGTGCCAGCAGCCAAGTAGCGGGGGCGACGAAAAACATTCAGTACTTC. Complete variable domain (other parts from reference TRBV14 and TRBJ2-4): EAGVTQFPSHSVIEKGQTVTLRCDPISGHDNLYWYRRVMGKEIKFLLHFVKESKQDESGMPNNRFLAERTGGTYSTLKVQPAELEDSGVYFCASSQVAGATKNIQYFGAGTRLSVL.

The chain has TRBV5-1 and TRBJ2-7; the match to TRBD1 covers 7 bases. The CDR3 has 14 residues. After removal of 1 base from V and 3 bases from J, the junction contained 4 bases not matched to a gene. CDR1 is SGHRS and CDR2 is YFSETQ in the germline V gene. CDR3 DNA: TGCGCCAGCAGCTTGCAGGGGGAAAACTACGAGCAGTACTTC. Translation: CASSLQGENYEQYF.

In DNA, the CDR3 is TGTGCCAGCAGCCGCCTCCTAGCGGGAGGGCCGAATGAGCAGTTCTTC. This sequence encodes CASSRLLAGGPNEQFF. J is TRBJ2-1 and V is TRBV14, with TRBD2 matching over 12 bases. Germline loops: CDR1 SGHDN, CDR2 FVKESK. The junction had 8 bases not matched to a gene; V was cut back by 4 bases and J by 7 bases. The length of the CDR3 is 16 residues.

The chain is built from TRBV2 and TRBJ2-7, with unresolved D. Germline loops: CDR1 SNHLY, CDR2 FYNNEI. Trimming took off 5 bases at V and 0 bases at J, with 11 bases between the two ends. The CDR3 is 14 residues long. CDR3 DNA sequence: TGTGCCAGCAGTAACGGAGAAAGCTCCTACGAGCAGTACTTC. Amino acid sequence: CASSNGESSYEQYF. The full variable domain, its missing parts supplied by reference TRBV2 and TRBJ2-7, is EPEVTQTPSHQVTQMGQEVILRCVPISNHLYFYWYRQILGQKVEFLVSFYNNEISEKSEIFDDQFSVERPDGSNFTLKIRSTKLEDSAMYFCASSNGESSYEQYFGPGTRLTVT.

The rearrangement uses TRBV5-1 and TRBJ2-3; 9 bases are shared with TRBD2. The V gene's germline CDR1 is SGHRS and CDR2 YFSETQ. V lost 5 bases, J lost 4 bases, and 14 bases stayed unmatched. CDR3 length equals 17 residues. CDR3 protein: CASSSPQAGGLSDTQYF. The CDR3 DNA reads TGCGCCAGCAGTTCCCCCCAAGCGGGGGGATTATCAGATACGCAGTATTTT.

The V call is TRBV6-6, the J call TRBJ1-1; TRBD1 aligns across 7 bases. V shed 2 bases and J 7 bases; nucleotides not matched to a gene: 7. Germline CDR1 reads MNHNY; CDR2 reads SVGAGI (reference sequence). The CDR3 extends over 14 amino acids. The CDR3 protein is CASSYGTAKDEAFF. CDR3 bases: TGTGCCAGCAGTTACGGGACAGCAAAAGATGAAGCTTTCTTT.

The rearrangement joins TRBV4-2 to TRBJ1-1; D is uncertain. The CDR3 extends over 16 amino acids. CDR1 and CDR2 from the germline V gene are LGHNA and YNFKEQ. Trimming cost V 1 base and J 1 base, with 13 bases left between them. The CDR3 loop is CASSQGAGSTNTEAFF. As DNA, the CDR3 is TGTGCCAGCAGCCAAGGAGCGGGCTCAACGAACACTGAAGCTTTCTTT.

V gene TRBV5-6 combines with J gene TRBJ2-5; TRBD1 might be the D (6 bases). This CDR3 region has 15 residues. The germline V gene has CDR1 SGHDT and CDR2 YYEEEE. Trimming took off 3 bases at V and 6 bases at J, with 18 bases between the two ends. This CDR3 is CASSSPGTGTQTQYF. As DNA, the CDR3 is TGTGCCAGCAGCTCCCCCGGAACAGGGACGCAGACCCAGTACTTC.

This sequence joins TRBV7-8 and TRBJ2-1; a weak D match, TRBD1 (5 bases). V gave up 5 bases and J gave up 0 bases, with 8 bases separating them. The V gene's germline CDR1 is SGHVS and CDR2 FQNEAQ. The CDR3 spans 14 residues. CDR3 DNA: TGTGCCAGCAGCCCGACAGCCTCCTACAATGAGCAGTTCTTC. Translating it yields CASSPTASYNEQFF.

The rearrangement links TRBV6-4 to TRBJ1-2; D is perhaps TRBD1 (6 bases). The CDR3 is 15 residues long. Germline V gives CDR1 MRHNA, CDR2 SNTAGT. The V end lost 3 bases, the J end lost 7 bases, and 18 bases lay between the germline ends. The CDR3 nucleotides read TGTGCCAGCAGTGAAATGGTTGGGGGCAGGAGTGGCTACACCTTC. Translation gives CASSEMVGGRSGYTF.

In its sample, this clone was seen once. The V and J genes are TRBV5-1 and TRBJ2-1; TRBD2 might be the D (6 bases). The CDR3 is 16 residues long. Trimming took off 1 base at V and 3 bases at J, with 14 bases between the two ends. Germline CDR1 is SGHRS and CDR2 is YFSETQ. The CDR3 DNA reads TGCGCCAGCAGCTTGTCTGGGCGGGATATCTACAATGAGCAGTTCTTC. This encodes CASSLSGRDIYNEQFF.

V gene TRBV18 combines with J gene TRBJ1-1, with 8 nucleotides matching TRBD1. Germline V gene lookup returns CDR1 KGHSH and CDR2 LQKENI. V trimming: 3 bases; J trimming: 0 bases; junction bases outside the gene matches: 6. CDR3 size: 16 residues. The CDR3 nucleotides are TGTGCCAGCTCACCGCAGGGGGCGGGTGTGAACACTGAAGCTTTCTTT. Amino acid sequence: CASSPQGAGVNTEAFF.

The count of this clone is one. The rearrangement uses TRBV4-1 and TRBJ2-7; a possible D gene is TRBD1 (6 bases). CDR1 and CDR2 from the germline V gene are MGHRA and YSYEKL. The CDR3 runs to 15 residues. With 0 bases removed from V and 4 bases from J, the gap between germline ends came to 13 bases. In DNA, the CDR3 is TGCGCCAGCAGCCAAGATCGGGACACCGGTTACGAGCAGTACTTC. This translates into CASSQDRDTGYEQYF.

This chain links TRBV5-1 with TRBJ2-7, with 12 bases aligning to TRBD1. Trimming cost V 4 bases and J 4 bases; bases outside gene matches: 6. Germline-derived CDR1 and CDR2 are SGHRS and YFSETQ. CDR3 length: 15 amino acids. The CDR3 DNA sequence: TGCGCCAGCAGCGGAGGGGGACAGGGGGCGTACGAGCAGTACTTC. Translated, it gives CASSGGGQGAYEQYF. The whole variable domain, remainder taken from reference TRBV5-1 and TRBJ2-7, is KAGVTQTPRYLIKTRGQQVTLSCSPISGHRSVSWYQQTPGQGLQFLFEYFSETQRNKGNFPGRFSGRQFSNSRSEMNVSTLELGDSALYLCASSGGGQGAYEQYFGPGTRLTVT.

The genes are TRBV30 and TRBJ1-4, with D perhaps TRBD1 (5 bases). This CDR3 has 15 residues. Trimming removed 1 base at V and 5 bases at J, with 14 bases between. Germline V gene data show CDR1 as GTSNPN and CDR2 as SVGIG (reference sequence). The CDR3 DNA reads as TGTGCCTGGAGTGATACAGGAAACTGGAATGAAAAACTGTTTTTT. As protein: CAWSDTGNWNEKLFF.

The chain couples TRBV29-1 to TRBJ2-7, with a tentative D call TRBD1 (6 bases). Trimming cost V 7 bases and J 2 bases, with 12 bases left between them. This CDR3 region has 12 residues. Per germline, CDR1 SQVTM and CDR2 ANQGSEA. The CDR3 coding sequence is TGCAGCGCTGTGGACAGAACCTACGAGCAGTACTTC. This sequence encodes CSAVDRTYEQYF.

The V gene is TRBV25-1, the J gene TRBJ2-7, with D maybe TRBD1 (5 bases). In germline, CDR1 is MGHDK, CDR2 SYGVNS. The V end lost 7 bases, the J end lost 2 bases, and 12 bases lay between the germline ends. The CDR3 consists of 13 residues. The CDR3 region is CASKSRAAYEQYF. The CDR3 DNA sequence: TGTGCCAGCAAATCCAGGGCAGCCTACGAGCAGTACTTC.

This clone was seen just once. This rearrangement joins TRBV9 to TRBJ1-1, with no clear D. CDR1 SGDLS and CDR2 YYNGEE come from the germline V gene. The V and J ends lost 4 bases and 2 bases respectively, with 9 bases between them. The CDR3 has 13 amino acids. The CDR3 reads CASSLQPNTEAFF. The CDR3 DNA reads TGTGCCAGCAGCTTACAGCCAAACACTGAAGCTTTCTTT.

The V call is TRBV19, the J call TRBJ1-1, with a weak D call TRBD1 (5 bases). Germline-derived CDR1 and CDR2 are LNHDA and SQIVND (reference sequence). The V gene lost 5 bases and the J gene lost 6 bases, with 16 bases spanning the gap. This CDR3 is 14 amino acids long. The CDR3 spells CASSERGGSPEAFF. In DNA form, the CDR3 reads TGTGCCAGTAGTGAGAGGGGAGGGAGCCCTGAAGCTTTCTTT.

V usage is TRBV19 and J usage is TRBJ1-4; the D is unclear. Germline CDR1 is LNHDA and CDR2 is SQIVND (reference sequence). This CDR3 spans 12 amino acids. Trimming pared 10 bases from V and 10 bases from J, leaving 16 bases between. The CDR3 nucleotides are TGTGCCACTACCCACGACCGGGGAAAACTGTTTTTT. It translates to CATTHDRGKLFF.

V and J are TRBV19 and TRBJ1-2, with D perhaps matching TRBD1 (5 bases). Germline V gene sequence: CDR1 LNHDA, CDR2 SQIVND (reference sequence). The CDR3 length is 13 residues. V lost 4 bases to trimming and J lost 4 bases, with 10 bases between them. CDR3 nucleotide sequence: TGTGCCAGTAGTAACGACAGAGTCTATGGCTACACCTTC. This encodes CASSNDRVYGYTF.

The V and J genes are TRBV10-3 and TRBJ2-3; 9 bases are a match to TRBD1. The CDR3 has 16 residues. Losses at the gene ends were 4 bases for V and 0 bases for J; bases not matched to a gene: 5. Germline values: CDR1 ENHRY, CDR2 SYGVKD. CDR3 coding DNA: TGTGCCATCAGTGGGGGGACAGGGTGGAGCACAGATACGCAGTATTTT. Translating it yields CAISGGTGWSTDTQYF.

V usage is TRBV2 and J usage is TRBJ1-6; TRBD1 is a possible D gene (6 bases). V was cut by 9 bases and J by 9 bases, with 15 bases left in between. The CDR3 is 13 amino acids. Germline V lookup: CDR1 SNHLY, CDR2 FYNNEI. The CDR3 protein is CASGEQGISPLHF. DNA of the CDR3: TGTGCCAGTGGGGAACAGGGTATTTCACCCCTCCACTTT. Variable domain in full (rest from reference TRBV2 and TRBJ1-6): EPEVTQTPSHQVTQMGQEVILRCVPISNHLYFYWYRQILGQKVEFLVSFYNNEISEKSEIFDDQFSVERPDGSNFTLKIRSTKLEDSAMYFCASGEQGISPLHFGNGTRLTVT.

V and J are TRBV12-5 and TRBJ1-2; 9 positions agree with TRBD1. CDR1 and CDR2 (germline): LGHNT, FRNRAP. The CDR3 is 16 residues long. The V segment lost 0 bases and the J segment 4 bases; nucleotides outside the gene matches: 6. The CDR3 sequence is CASGLVQGTGLYGYTF. The CDR3 nucleotides are TGTGCTAGTGGTTTGGTACAAGGGACAGGGCTCTATGGCTACACCTTC. Full variable domain (rest looked up from reference TRBV12-5 and TRBJ1-2): DARVTQTPRHKVTEMGQEVTMRCQPILGHNTVFWYRQTMMQGLELLAYFRNRAPLDDSGMPKDRFSAEMPDATLATLKIQPSEPRDSAVYFCASGLVQGTGLYGYTFGSGTRLTVV.